A single sample is the source of the 5 T cell receptor beta chains below, sequenced in a study of CD4 and CD8 cells across lung adenocarcinoma regions. TCRdb passed the PCR reads through MiXCR, listing each CDR3 protein once. Among about 11,000 distinct CDR3 sequences listed, roughly three fifths were seen once. Sequenced: CD8+ T cells from the margin of a lung tumor. These receptors were obtained from a male donor with lung adenocarcinoma. The CD4 and CD8 labels of this study may be unreliable.

This clonotype was observed a handful of times. The rearrangement links TRBV6-1 to TRBJ1-5; D is uncertain. Trimming stripped 6 bases from V and 4 bases from J, with 4 bases between. The CDR3 sequence is 11 residues long. CDR1 MNHNS and CDR2 SASEGT come from the germline V gene. DNA for the CDR3: TGTGCCAGCAGCAAAAATCAGCCCCAGCATTTT. This codes for CASSKNQPQHF.

The J gene is TRBJ2-5, the V gene TRBV6-2 or TRBV6-3, with D perhaps being TRBD1 or TRBD2 (6 bases each). Judging by the DNA end, TRBJ2-7 fits better; the J call may be wrong. The CDR3 is made up of 14 amino acids. Germline assignment: CDR1 MNHEY and CDR2 SVGEGT. The CDR3 sequence: CASSFQGRMDEQYF. In nucleotides, the CDR3 is TGTGCCAGCAGTTTCCAGGGGAGGATGGACGAGCAGTACTTC.

This clonotype has only a few counts. This chain links TRBV8-2 with TRBJ2-1. TRBV8-2 is flagged as a pseudogene. The CDR3 is 9 residues long. Written as DNA, the CDR3 is TGTGCCCAGATAATTAAAAAAAAATTT. Protein sequence: CAQIIKKKF.

Remarks on this clonotype: Its ends do not fully match the called genes, so a read error is possible. CDR3 in amino acids: CASSYRGGEQYF. The CDR3 nucleotides are TGTGCCAGCAGTTACAGGGGCGGGGAGCAGTATTTC. The chain couples TRBV6-5 to TRBJ2-2; perhaps TRBD2 as D (6 bases). This CDR3 is built from 12 residues. The germline gives CDR1 MNHEY, CDR2 SVGAGI.

On this clonotype itself: A much larger clone differs by one base, so this may be a read error. The chain is built from TRBV6-5 and TRBJ2-3, with D perhaps matching TRBD2 (6 bases). The CDR3 contains 15 residues. Germline CDR1 reads MNHEY; CDR2 reads SVGAGI. The CDR3 reads CASSYVAGRAETQYF. The CDR3 DNA reads TGTGCCAGCAGTTATGTTGCGGGACGGGCAGAGACGCAGTATTTT.